The present entry profiles one T cell receptor (beta chain) with its context. Its antigen is currently unknown. The data were taken from a study of radiotherapy plus CTLA-4 blockade in lung cancer. General study points: Alongside interferon-beta, early blood T cell clone dynamics were reportedly the best predictor of response. Expansion in blood of tumor-derived TCR clones was seen after radiotherapy plus ipilimumab.

The CDR3 spans 17 residues. Trimming shortened V by 0 bases and J by 4 bases, and 17 bases separated the two germline ends. Per the germline V gene, CDR1 is SGHRS and CDR2 is YFSETQ. The repertoire was sequenced with immunoSEQ multiplex PCR; TCRdb's copy has only in-frame clones and lacks some. The sample contains tens of thousands of clones, 70% to 90% of which appear only once. This chain connects TRBV5-1 to TRBJ2-1; possibly TRBD1 for D (5 bases). The source of this sequence is a human donor with non-small cell lung cancer whose response to radiotherapy plus ipilimumab could not be evaluated. The sample consisted of peripheral blood, taken from a patient treated with radiotherapy plus ipilimumab. The CDR3 is CASSLGPDRGLYNEQFF. CDR3 DNA: TGCGCCAGCAGCTTGGGGCCCGACAGAGGCTTGTACAATGAGCAGTTCTTC.